What follows are 5 T cell receptor beta chains derived from one specimen sequenced in a study of blood T cell repertoires in COVID-19. The table came from immunoSEQ multiplex PCR; TCRdb's copy has only in-frame clones and leaves some out. The table has hundreds of thousands of clones, 80% to 90% seen once. The sequencing sample was made of PBMCs or T cells enriched from blood (not recorded which). The receptors stem from a man aged 25 to 40 who had recovered from COVID-19.

The V gene is TRBV10-3, the J gene TRBJ1-5; a possible D gene is TRBD1 (6 bases). Germline values: CDR1 ENHRY, CDR2 SYGVKD. The V gene lost 3 bases and the J gene lost 1 base, with 13 bases spanning the gap. This CDR3 has 16 residues. CDR3 nucleotide sequence: TGTGCCATCAGTGATAAAGCAGGGGTGAGCAATCAGCCCCAGCATTTT. This sequence encodes CAISDKAGVSNQPQHF.

The sample holds a few counts of this clone. The rearrangement joins TRBV28 to TRBJ1-5; D uncertain. Germline CDR1 MDHEN, CDR2 SYDVKM. V was trimmed by 2 bases and J by 5 bases, leaving 10 bases between them. The CDR3 is made up of 14 amino acids. This CDR3 is CASSLEETHQPQHF. CDR3 bases: TGTGCCAGCAGTTTAGAAGAGACACATCAGCCCCAGCATTTT.

The V gene is TRBV7-2, the J gene TRBJ2-7; the match to TRBD2 covers 10 bases. Germline V gene lookup returns CDR1 SGHTA and CDR2 FQGNSA. This CDR3 is built from 14 residues. Unmatched junction bases numbered 6, after V lost 5 bases and J lost 5 bases. This chain's CDR3 is CASSETSGPHEQYF. For the CDR3, the DNA is TGTGCCAGCAGCGAGACTAGCGGGCCCCACGAGCAGTACTTC.

The chain recombines TRBV18 with TRBJ2-5, with 7 nucleotides matching TRBD1. J lost 1 base, V lost 4 bases, and 3 bases had no gene match. Germline V gene data show CDR1 as KGHSH and CDR2 as LQKENI. The CDR3 extends over 14 amino acids. This CDR3 reads CASSLGQVQETQYF. Written as DNA, the CDR3 is TGTGCCAGCTCACTAGGACAGGTCCAAGAGACCCAGTACTTC.

This clone was seen a handful of times. V and J are TRBV7-9 and TRBJ2-7, with D perhaps TRBD1 (6 bases). From germline, CDR1 is SEHNR and CDR2 FQNEAQ (reference sequence). V was shortened by 3 bases and J by 3 bases, with 18 bases between the two germline ends. The CDR3 is 16 amino acids. The CDR3, as DNA: TGTGCCAGCAGCTTTCTACTCCGGGACAAGGGCTACGAGCAGTACTTC. This codes for CASSFLLRDKGYEQYF.